The rows below give T cell receptor beta chains drawn from one sample of a study of cytomegalovirus exposure and HLA in healthy donors. TCRdb's copy holds only in-frame clones and misses some; the assay was immunoSEQ multiplex PCR. The sample lists 330,000 or so clones; roughly 88% were seen once. Sequencing input: PBMCs. The receptors come from a woman between 18 and 29 years old in good health and CMV-seronegative. Both conserved end residues are trimmed from each CDR3.

V	J	CDR3
TRBV11-2	TRBJ2-7	ASSSVKGTPYYEQY
TRBV7-2	TRBJ2-7	ASTELAGGPYEQY
TRBV2	TRBJ1-3	ASSVLGPRGNTIY
TRBV6-5	TRBJ2-1	ASGGFNEQF
TRBV5-4	TRBJ2-2	ASSTSGSSTGELF
TRBV11-3	TRBJ2-7	ASSLADAYEQY
TRBV15	TRBJ2-6	ATSRDLDREGANVLT
TRBV4-3	TRBJ2-2	ASSPQTLGTGELF
TRBV9	TRBJ1-2	ASSETGDNYGYT
TRBV28	TRBJ2-7	ASSLGEGDEQY
TRBV28	TRBJ2-7	ASSGTGGGEQY
TRBV4-3	TRBJ2-3	ASSQDVVTSGSSPQY
TRBV11-2	TRBJ2-7	ASSPQRGSYEQY
TRBV7-3	TRBJ2-7	ASSYGTSDEQY
TRBV5-4	TRBJ1-2	ASSLQIGQGSGYT
TRBV6-5	TRBJ1-1	ASSGRANTEAF
TRBV7-9	TRBJ2-3	ASSSPTSVGTDTQY
TRBV5-4	TRBJ2-2	ASSLYTGGRNTGELF
TRBV9	TRBJ1-1	ASSGTGGEAF
TRBV19	TRBJ2-3	ASNRGGGSSTQY
TRBV27	TRBJ2-7	ASSPLGSGHGEQY
TRBV4-1	TRBJ2-1	ASSQETTGVGLGDNEQF
TRBV18	TRBJ2-5	ASSPQGAQGETQY
TRBV11-1	TRBJ1-1	ASSLMEDTEAF